This entry lists 7 T cell receptor beta chains sequenced from one sample in a study of vaccination effects on CD4 cells after COVID-19. The ViraFEST assay expanded antigen-specific CD4+ T cells with viral peptide pools before sequencing. Scientists isolated CD4+ T cells after an approximately 10-day culture period ended. What these receptors recognize is not known. Clones were sequenced by immunoSEQ multiplex PCR, and TCRdb holds only the in-frame ones, with some missing. The data hold approximately 87,000 clones, with 60% to 80% observed a single time. Here the sequenced sample was CD4+ T cells from PBMCs cultured with HCoV-229E spike peptides, taken before COVID-19 vaccination. The origin of the receptors is a human donor who received a COVID-19 vaccine.

The rearrangement joins TRBV24-1 to TRBJ2-5, with D possibly matching TRBD1 (5 bases). Trimming stripped 3 bases from V and 7 bases from J, with 14 bases between. Germline V gives CDR1 KGHDR, CDR2 SFDVKD. The CDR3 is 14 amino acids. CDR3 in DNA: TGTGCCACCAGTGATACGACAGTTCCGGGGACCCAGTACTTC. This gives the protein CATSDTTVPGTQYF.

The chain uses TRBV19 and TRBJ2-4, with D maybe TRBD2 (5 bases). Trimming shortened V by 6 bases and J by 0 bases, and 12 bases separated the two germline ends. Germline V gene data show CDR1 as LNHDA and CDR2 as SQIVND (reference sequence). CDR3 length: 15 amino acids. DNA of the CDR3: TGTGCCAGTAGCCGGTCGCGGGTAGCCAAAAACATTCAGTACTTC. It codes for CASSRSRVAKNIQYF.

A word on this clone: The sample contains more than one DNA sequence encoding this CDR3. The rearrangement joins TRBV4-3 to TRBJ1-3; D is uncertain. Germline-derived CDR1 and CDR2 are LGHNA and YSLEER. The CDR3 has 15 residues. The germline V and J ends were trimmed by 1 base and 0 bases, with 7 bases remaining between them. The CDR3 loop is CASSQVGDSGNTIYF. The CDR3 DNA is TGCGCCAGCAGCCAAGTGGGAGACTCTGGAAACACCATATATTTT.

The chain uses TRBV10-3 and TRBJ1-3, with D uncertain. Germline assignment: CDR1 ENHRY and CDR2 SYGVKD. The length of the CDR3 is 14 residues. V lost 10 bases to trimming and J lost 0 bases, with 13 bases between them. The CDR3 DNA follows: TGTGCCACCCGCCCGGCGGTCTCTGGAAACACCATATATTTT. Amino acids: CATRPAVSGNTIYF.

The chain has TRBV24-1 and TRBJ2-2; D uncertain. The length of the CDR3 is 13 residues. Looked up from germline, CDR1 is KGHDR and CDR2 is SFDVKD. The V end lost 1 base, the J end lost 13 bases, and 12 bases lay between the germline ends. CDR3 sequence (DNA): TGTGCCACCAGTGATTTTCCCGGCAGTGGGCTGTTTTTT. This gives the protein CATSDFPGSGLFF.

The sample holds one count of this clone. The V gene is TRBV4-1, the J gene TRBJ1-5; 7 bases agree with TRBD1. The J segment lost 2 bases and the V segment lost 4 bases, leaving 8 bases of the junction unmatched. CDR1 is MGHRA and CDR2 is YSYEKL in the germline V gene. The CDR3 length is 16 residues. The CDR3 here is CASSRQTGEGNQPQHF. The CDR3 DNA follows: TGCGCCAGCAGCCGCCAAACAGGGGAGGGCAATCAGCCCCAGCATTTT.

The chain combines TRBV5-6 with TRBJ2-3; either TRBD1 or TRBD2 may fit D (5 bases each). Trimming took off 1 base at V and 4 bases at J, with 13 bases between the two ends. The CDR3 has 15 residues. CDR1 is SGHDT and CDR2 is YYEEEE in the germline V gene. CDR3 bases: TGTGCCAGCAGCTTGTCTTCAGGGAGTGCAGATACGCAGTATTTT. It encodes CASSLSSGSADTQYF.